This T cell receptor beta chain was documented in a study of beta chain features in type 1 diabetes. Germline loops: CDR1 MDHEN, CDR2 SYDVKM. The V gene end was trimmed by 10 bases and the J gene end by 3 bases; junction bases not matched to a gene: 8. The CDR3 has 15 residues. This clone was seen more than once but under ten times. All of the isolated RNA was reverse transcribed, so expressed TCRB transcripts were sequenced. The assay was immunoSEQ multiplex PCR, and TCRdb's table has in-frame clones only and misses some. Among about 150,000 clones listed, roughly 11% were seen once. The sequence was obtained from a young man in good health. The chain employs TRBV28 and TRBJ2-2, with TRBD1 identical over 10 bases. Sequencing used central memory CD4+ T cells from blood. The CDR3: CATRFGTGDTGELFF. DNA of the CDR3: TGTGCCACCCGATTCGGGACAGGGGACACCGGGGAGCTGTTTTTT.